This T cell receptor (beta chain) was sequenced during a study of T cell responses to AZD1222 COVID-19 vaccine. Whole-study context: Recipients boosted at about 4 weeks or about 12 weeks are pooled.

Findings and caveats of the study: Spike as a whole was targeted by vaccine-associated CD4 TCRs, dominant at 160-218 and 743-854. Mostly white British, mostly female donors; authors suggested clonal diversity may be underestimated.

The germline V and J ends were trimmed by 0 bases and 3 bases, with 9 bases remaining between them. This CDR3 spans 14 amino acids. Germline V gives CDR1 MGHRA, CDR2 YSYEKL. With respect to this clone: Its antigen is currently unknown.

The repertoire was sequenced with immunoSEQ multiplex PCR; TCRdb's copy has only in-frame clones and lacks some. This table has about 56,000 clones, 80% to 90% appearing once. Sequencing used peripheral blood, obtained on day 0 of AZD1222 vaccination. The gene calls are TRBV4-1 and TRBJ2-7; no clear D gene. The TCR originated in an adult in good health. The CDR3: CASSQEYGSYEQYF. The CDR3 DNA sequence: TGCGCCAGCAGCCAAGAATACGGCAGCTACGAGCAGTACTTC.